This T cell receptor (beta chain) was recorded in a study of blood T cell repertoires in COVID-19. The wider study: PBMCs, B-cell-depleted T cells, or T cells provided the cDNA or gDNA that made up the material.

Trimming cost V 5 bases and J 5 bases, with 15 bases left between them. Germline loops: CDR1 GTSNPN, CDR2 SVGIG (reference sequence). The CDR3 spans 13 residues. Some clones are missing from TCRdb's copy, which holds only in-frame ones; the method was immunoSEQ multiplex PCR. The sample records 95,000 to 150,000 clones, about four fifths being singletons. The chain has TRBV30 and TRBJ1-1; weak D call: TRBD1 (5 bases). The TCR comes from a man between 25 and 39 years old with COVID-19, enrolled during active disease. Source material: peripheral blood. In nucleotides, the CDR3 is TGTGCCTGGGAGGAGGGGTTGCGGACTGAAGCTTTCTTT. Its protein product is CAWEEGLRTEAFF. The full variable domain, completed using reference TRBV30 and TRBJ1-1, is SQTIHQWPATLVQPVGSPLSLECTVEGTSNPNLYWYRQAAGRGLQLLFYSVGIGQISSEVPQNLSASRPQDRQFILSSKKLLLSDSGFYLCAWEEGLRTEAFFGQGTRLTVV.